The clone carrying this T cell receptor beta chain was detected a few times. Its specificity is not known. This specimen belongs to a study of OX40 agonist ivuxolimab in advanced cancers. The V end lost 6 bases, the J end lost 0 bases, and 9 bases lay between the germline ends. This CDR3 has 15 residues. Germline values: CDR1 MNHNS, CDR2 SASEGT. TCRdb keeps only in-frame clones here, not all; method: immunoSEQ multiplex PCR. Among approximately 84,000 clones listed, approximately 80% were seen once. General study findings and limits: Near-lowest levels of clonal expansion characterized partial responders at 0.1-3.0 mg/kg.

The specimen was CD4+ or CD8+ T cells sorted from blood, collected in a trial of the OX40 agonist ivuxolimab. The chain combines TRBV6-1 with TRBJ1-6, with D hard to call. The receptor was isolated from an adult with an advanced solid tumor such as melanoma, head and neck, liver or kidney cancer. The CDR3 sequence is CASRKGSSYNSPLHF. The CDR3 nucleotides read TGTGCCAGCAGGAAAGGGAGCTCCTATAATTCACCCCTCCACTTT.